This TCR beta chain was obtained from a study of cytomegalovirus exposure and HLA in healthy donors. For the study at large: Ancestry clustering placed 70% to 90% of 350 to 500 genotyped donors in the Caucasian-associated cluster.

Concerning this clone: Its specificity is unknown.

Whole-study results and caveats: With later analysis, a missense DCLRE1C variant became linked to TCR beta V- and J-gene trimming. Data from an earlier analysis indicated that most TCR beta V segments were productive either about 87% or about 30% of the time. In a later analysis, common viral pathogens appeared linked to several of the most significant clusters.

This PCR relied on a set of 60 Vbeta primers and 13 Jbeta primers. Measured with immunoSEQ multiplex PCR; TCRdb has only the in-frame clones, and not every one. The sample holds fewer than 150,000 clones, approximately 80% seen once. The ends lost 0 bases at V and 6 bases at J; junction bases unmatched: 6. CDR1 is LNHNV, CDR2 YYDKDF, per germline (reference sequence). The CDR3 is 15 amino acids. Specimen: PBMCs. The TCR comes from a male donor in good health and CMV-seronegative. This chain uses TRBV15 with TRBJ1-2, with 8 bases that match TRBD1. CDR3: CATSRDHGQGNGYTF. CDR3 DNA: TGTGCCACCAGCAGAGACCATGGACAGGGTAATGGCTACACCTTC.